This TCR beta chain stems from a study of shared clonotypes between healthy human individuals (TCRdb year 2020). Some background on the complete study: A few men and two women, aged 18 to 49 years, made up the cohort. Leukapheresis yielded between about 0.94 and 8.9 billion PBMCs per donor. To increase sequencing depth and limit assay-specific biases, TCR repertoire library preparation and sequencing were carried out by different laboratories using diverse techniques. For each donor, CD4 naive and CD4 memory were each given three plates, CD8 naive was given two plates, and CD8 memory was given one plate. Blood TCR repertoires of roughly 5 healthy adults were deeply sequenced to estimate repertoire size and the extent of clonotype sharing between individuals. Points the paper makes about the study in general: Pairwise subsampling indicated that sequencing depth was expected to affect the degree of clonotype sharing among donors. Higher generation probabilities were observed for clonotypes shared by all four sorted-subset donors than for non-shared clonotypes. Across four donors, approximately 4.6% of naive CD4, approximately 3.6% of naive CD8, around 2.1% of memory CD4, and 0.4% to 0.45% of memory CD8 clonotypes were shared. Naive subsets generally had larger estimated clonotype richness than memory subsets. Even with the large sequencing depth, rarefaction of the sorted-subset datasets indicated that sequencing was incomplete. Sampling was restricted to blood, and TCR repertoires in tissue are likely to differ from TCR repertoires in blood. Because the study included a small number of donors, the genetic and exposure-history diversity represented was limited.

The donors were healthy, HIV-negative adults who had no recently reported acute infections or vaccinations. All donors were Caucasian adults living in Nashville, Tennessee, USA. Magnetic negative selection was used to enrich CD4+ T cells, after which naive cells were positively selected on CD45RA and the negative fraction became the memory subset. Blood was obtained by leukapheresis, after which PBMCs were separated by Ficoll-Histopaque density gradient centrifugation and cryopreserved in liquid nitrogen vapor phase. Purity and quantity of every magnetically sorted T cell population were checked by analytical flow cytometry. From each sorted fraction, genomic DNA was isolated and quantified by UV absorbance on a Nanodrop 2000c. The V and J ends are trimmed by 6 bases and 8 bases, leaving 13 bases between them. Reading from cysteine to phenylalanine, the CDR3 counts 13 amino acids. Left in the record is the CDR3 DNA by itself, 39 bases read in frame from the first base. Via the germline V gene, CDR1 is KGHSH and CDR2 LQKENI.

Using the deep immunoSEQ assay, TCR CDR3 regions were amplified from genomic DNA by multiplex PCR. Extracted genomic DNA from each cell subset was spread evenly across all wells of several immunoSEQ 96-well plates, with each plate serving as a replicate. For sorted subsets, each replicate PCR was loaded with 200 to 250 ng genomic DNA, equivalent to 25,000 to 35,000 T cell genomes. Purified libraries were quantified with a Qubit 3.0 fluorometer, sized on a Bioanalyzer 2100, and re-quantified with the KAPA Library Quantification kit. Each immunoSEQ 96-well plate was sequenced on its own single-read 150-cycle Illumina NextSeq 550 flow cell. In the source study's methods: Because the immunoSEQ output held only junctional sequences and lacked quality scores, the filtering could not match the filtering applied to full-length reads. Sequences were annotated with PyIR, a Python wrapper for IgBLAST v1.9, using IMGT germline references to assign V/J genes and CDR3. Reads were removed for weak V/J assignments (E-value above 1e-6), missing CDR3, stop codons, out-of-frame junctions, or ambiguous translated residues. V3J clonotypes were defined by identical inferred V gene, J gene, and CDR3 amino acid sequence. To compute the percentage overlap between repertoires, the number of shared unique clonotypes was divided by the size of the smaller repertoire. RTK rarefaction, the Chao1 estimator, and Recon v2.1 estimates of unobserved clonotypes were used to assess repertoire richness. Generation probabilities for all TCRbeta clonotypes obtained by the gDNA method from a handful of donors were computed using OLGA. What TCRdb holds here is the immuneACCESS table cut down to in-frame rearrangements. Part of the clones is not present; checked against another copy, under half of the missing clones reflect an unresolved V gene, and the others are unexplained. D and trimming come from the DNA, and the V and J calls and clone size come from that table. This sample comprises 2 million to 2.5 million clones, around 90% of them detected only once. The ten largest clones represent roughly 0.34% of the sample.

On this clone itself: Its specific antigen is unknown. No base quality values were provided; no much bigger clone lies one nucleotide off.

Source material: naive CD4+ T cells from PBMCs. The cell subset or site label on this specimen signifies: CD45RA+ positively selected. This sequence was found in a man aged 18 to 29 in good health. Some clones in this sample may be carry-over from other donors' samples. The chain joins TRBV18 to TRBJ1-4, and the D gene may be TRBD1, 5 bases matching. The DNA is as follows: TGTGCCAGCTCGCTCCCGGACAAGGAAAAACTGTTTTTT. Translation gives CASSLPDKEKLFF.